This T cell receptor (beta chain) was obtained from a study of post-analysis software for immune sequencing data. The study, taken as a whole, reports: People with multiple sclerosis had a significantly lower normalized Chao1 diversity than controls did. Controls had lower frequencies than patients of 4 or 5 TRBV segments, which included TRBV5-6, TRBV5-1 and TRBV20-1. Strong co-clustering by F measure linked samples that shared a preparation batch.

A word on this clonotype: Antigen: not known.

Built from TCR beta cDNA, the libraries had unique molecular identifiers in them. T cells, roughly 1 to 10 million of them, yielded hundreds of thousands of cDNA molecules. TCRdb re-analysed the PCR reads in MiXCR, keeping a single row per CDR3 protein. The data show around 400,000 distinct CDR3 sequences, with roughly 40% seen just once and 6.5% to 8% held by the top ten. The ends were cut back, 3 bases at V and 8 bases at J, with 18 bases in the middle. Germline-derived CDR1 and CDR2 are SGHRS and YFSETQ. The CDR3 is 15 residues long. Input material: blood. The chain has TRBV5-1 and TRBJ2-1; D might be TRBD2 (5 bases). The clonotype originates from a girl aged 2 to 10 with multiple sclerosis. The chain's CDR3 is CASSSGLDHPHEQFF. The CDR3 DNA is TGCGCCAGCAGCTCAGGACTCGACCATCCCCATGAGCAGTTCTTC.